The 12 T cell receptor beta chains presented below share a single source sample, sequenced in a study of tumor-infiltrating lymphocytes in primary liver carcinoma. Blood RNA was derived from unsorted whole blood, and germline DNA was extracted too. Production of TCR beta cDNA used around 500 ng total RNA together with a constant-region primer. Employing slightly modified ARM-PCR, three nested multiplex PCR rounds were run, and these gave rise to the TCR beta libraries. It was with TRBV1-TRBV30 forward primers and a C-beta reverse primer that the first two PCR rounds were run, at roughly 10 cycles each. From the multiplex PCR reads, TCRdb called clonotypes with MiXCR, one entry per CDR3 protein. The repertoire includes about 330,000 distinct CDR3 sequences, approximately 64% of them detected once, and about 6.1% sits in the top ten. Specimen: peripheral blood. These receptors all stem from a man in his forties with primary liver carcinoma and hepatitis B virus infection.

Notes on this clonotype: A single base separates this from a much larger clone, so it may be a read error. The CDR3 sequence is CASSSGPNSNRPQHF. The CDR3 nucleotides read TGTGCCAGCAGTTCGGGACCGAATAGCAATCGGCCCCAGCATTTT. The V and J genes are TRBV12-3 or TRBV12-4 and TRBJ1-5, with D tentatively TRBD1 (5 bases). CDR3 length: 15 residues.

This clonotype was observed a few times. The chain links TRBV5-4 to TRBJ2-7; TRBD2 might be the D (5 bases). The CDR3 is 15 amino acids. Deletions cut 0 bases from V and 2 bases from J, with 12 bases between. Germline V gives CDR1 SGHNT, CDR2 YYREEE (reference sequence). CDR3 bases: TGTGCCAGCAGCTTGGGACCCGGGGTACCCTACGAGCAGTACTTC. As protein: CASSLGPGVPYEQYF.

This clonotype was detected a few times. The chain couples TRBV30 to TRBJ2-1; D unclear. V was pared by 0 bases and J by 1 base, with 7 bases between. Germline CDR1 GTSNPN, CDR2 SVGIG (reference sequence). This CDR3 comprises 14 residues. Written as DNA, the CDR3 is TGTGCCTGGAGTGTAGGGTCGTCCTACAATGAGCAGTTCTTC. Its protein product is CAWSVGSSYNEQFF.

Remarks on this clonotype: A read error is possible here, since a much larger clone lies one base away. The J gene is TRBJ1-1, the V gene TRBV6-5; no clear D. Trimming removed 1 base from V and 0 bases from J, with 9 bases in between. The length of the CDR3 is 15 residues. Germline V gene lookup returns CDR1 MNHEY and CDR2 SVGAGI. CDR3: CASSYYRKMNTEAFF. The CDR3 bases are TGTGCCAGCAGTTACTACAGAAAGATGAACACTGAAGCTTTCTTT.

There are many counts of this clonotype. The chain joins TRBV6-1 to TRBJ2-5, with D unresolved. Trimming took 1 base from V and 5 from J, leaving 17 bases between them. This CDR3 is built from 16 residues. Per germline, CDR1 MNHNS and CDR2 SASEGT. The CDR3 DNA sequence: TGTGCCAGCAGTGAAGATGGCAGTCGAGGATTGGAGACCCAGTACTTC. It specifies CASSEDGSRGLETQYF.

The table lists this clonotype with a count of one. The chain employs TRBV11-2 and TRBJ1-5, with unresolved D. Trimming cost V 2 bases and J 6 bases, with 11 bases left between them. Germline CDR1 reads SGHAT; CDR2 reads FQNNGV. This CDR3 has 14 residues. CDR3 nucleotide sequence: TGTGCCAGCAGCTTATACGGGATAGGTCAGCCCCAGCATTTT. Amino acid sequence: CASSLYGIGQPQHF.

V gene TRBV11-2 combines with J gene TRBJ1-1; D remains ambiguous. This CDR3 has 12 amino acids. V lost 6 bases and J 6 bases, leaving 11 bases between the germline ends. Germline assignment: CDR1 SGHAT and CDR2 FQNNGV. CDR3: CASRLRVAEAFF. In DNA, the CDR3 is TGTGCCAGCAGGTTAAGGGTAGCTGAAGCTTTCTTT.

Points on this clonotype: A much larger clone differs by one base, so this may be a read error. The chain couples TRBV4-1 to TRBJ1-4, with TRBD1 as a possible D gene (5 bases). The germline CDR1 and CDR2 sequences are MGHRA and YSYEKL. Trimming took off 3 bases at V and 1 base at J, with 18 bases between the two ends. CDR3 length equals 18 residues. CDR3 DNA: TGCGCCAGCAGCCAGGACACCGGGCGGGGACTAACTAATGAAAAACTGTTTTTT. Protein: CASSQDTGRGLTNEKLFF.

To note about this clonotype: This CDR3 fails to terminate in the conserved phenylalanine or tryptophan, so it likely reflects a read error. The chain joins TRBV4-2 to TRBJ1-3; D ambiguous. V gave up 0 bases and J gave up 4 bases, with 10 bases separating them. CDR3 length equals 15 residues. Per the germline V gene, CDR1 is LGHNA and CDR2 is YNFKEQ. The CDR3 region has the DNA TGTGCCAGCAGCCAAGATAGGCCAGGCGGAAACACCATATATTGT. Encoded protein: CASSQDRPGGNTIYC.

Comment on this clonotype: One base away lies a much larger clone, so this may be a sequencing read error. In this CDR3 the conserved last residue, phenylalanine or tryptophan, is missing, so a read error is likely. The chain couples TRBV6-5 to TRBJ2-7; D is unclear. CDR1 is MNHEY and CDR2 is SVGAGI in the germline V gene. V was pared by 6 bases and J by 0 bases, with 12 bases between. The CDR3 runs 14 residues. The chain's CDR3 is CASSADVSSYEQYL. DNA of the CDR3: TGTGCCAGCAGCGCGGACGTAAGCTCCTACGAGCAGTACCTC.

To note about this clonotype: A read error is possible here, since a much larger clone lies one base away. The genes are TRBV10-2 and TRBJ2-3; 11 nucleotides agree with TRBD2. This CDR3 is built from 15 residues. Germline V lookup: CDR1 WSHSY, CDR2 SAAADI. The CDR3, as DNA: TGCGTCAGCAGCCGGACTAGCGGGCTCACAGATACGCAGTATTTT. It translates to CVSSRTSGLTDTQYF.

V is TRBV5-4 and J is TRBJ2-3; no definite D call. The CDR3 consists of 13 residues. The germline gives CDR1 SGHNT, CDR2 YYREEE (reference sequence). The V gene lost 0 bases and the J gene lost 6 bases, with 8 bases spanning the gap. This CDR3 reads CASSLERFDTQYF. In DNA, the CDR3 is TGTGCCAGCAGCTTGGAGCGTTTCGATACGCAGTATTTT.